The clone carrying this T cell receptor beta chain was seen at least ten times. As yet, its antigen is unknown. From roughly 390 ng of RNA, a library with molecular barcoded alpha/delta and beta/gamma adaptors was made. TCRdb processed the reads anew with MiXCR; each CDR3 protein has one entry. The sample yields tens of thousands of distinct CDR3 sequences, roughly 20% seen once. Trimming removed 2 bases from V and 5 bases from J, with 1 base in between. Germline CDR1 SGHNT, CDR2 YENEEA. This CDR3 is 11 amino acids long. The data are from a study of read filtering for tumor transcriptome and immune sequencing. General study findings and limits: About 82% of IR-seq clonotypes had a single read, yet these held about 3.4% of reads.

Every patient had bone marrow sampled while the disease was active. The sample consisted of a population of CD138-negative cells sorted from bone marrow. The chain uses TRBV11-3 and TRBJ2-1, with D unresolved. This clonotype was obtained from a donor at least 40 years old with multiple myeloma. DNA for the CDR3: TGTGCCAGCAGCTTACACAATGAGCAGTTCTTC. Amino acids: CASSLHNEQFF. The variable domain in full, with the rest retrieved from reference TRBV11-3 and TRBJ2-1, is EAGVVQSPRYKIIEKKQPVAFWCNPISGHNTLYWYLQNLGQGPELLIRYENEEAVDDSQLPKDRFSAERLKGVDSTLKIQPAELGDSAVYLCASSLHNEQFFGPGTRLTVL.